The 27 T cell receptor beta chains below were found in one sample sequenced in a study of blood T cell repertoires in COVID-19. TCRdb's table, derived via immunoSEQ multiplex PCR, lists solely in-frame clones and lacks some. The sample includes 95,000 to 150,000 clones, approximately 85% of them seen just once. Sequenced: peripheral blood. These receptors were obtained from a human donor in a cohort sampled during active COVID-19.

The sample holds a few counts of this clone. The chain combines TRBV11-2 with TRBJ2-7; a possible D gene is TRBD1 (6 bases). Germline CDR1 is SGHAT and CDR2 is FQNNGV. This CDR3 region has 13 residues. The V end lost 0 bases, the J end lost 5 bases, and 8 bases lay between the germline ends. CDR3 sequence: CASSLEGQNEQYF. Here the CDR3 DNA reads TGTGCCAGCAGCTTAGAAGGACAGAACGAGCAGTACTTC.

The sample holds a few counts of this clone. The rearrangement joins TRBV19 to TRBJ2-2, with 9 bases identical to TRBD2. The germline gives CDR1 LNHDA, CDR2 SQIVND (reference sequence). The CDR3 runs to 15 residues. V shed 3 bases, J shed 9 bases, and the junction held 8 bases outside the gene matches. CDR3: CASSIVGGRARELFF. The DNA of the CDR3 is TGTGCCAGTAGTATCGTGGGCGGGAGGGCCCGGGAGCTGTTTTTT. Complete variable domain (other parts from reference TRBV19 and TRBJ2-2): DGGITQSPKYLFRKEGQNVTLSCEQNLNHDAMYWYRQDPGQGLRLIYYSQIVNDFQKGDIAEGYSVSREKKESFPLTVTSAQKNPTAFYLCASSIVGGRARELFFGEGSRLTVL.

The CDR3 reads CASSIPTVNTEAFF. The DNA for the CDR3 is TGTGCCAGTAGTATCCCCACGGTGAACACTGAAGCTTTCTTT. The chain is built from TRBV19 and TRBJ1-1, with D hard to call. The CDR3 loop spans 14 amino acids. Trimming cost V 3 bases and J 0 bases, with 8 bases left between them. CDR1 is LNHDA, CDR2 SQIVND, per germline (reference sequence).

The genes are TRBV10-1 and TRBJ1-5, with D tentatively TRBD1 (6 bases). CDR3 length: 13 amino acids. Between the trimmed V and J ends, which lost 6 bases and 4 bases, there was a span of 10 bases. CDR1 and CDR2 (germline): WNHNN, SYGVQD (reference sequence). The CDR3 region is CASSRGANQPQHF. CDR3 DNA: TGCGCCAGCAGCCGGGGGGCTAATCAGCCCCAGCATTTT.

The gene calls are TRBV6-5 and TRBJ2-3, with TRBD1 as a possible D gene (5 bases). From germline, CDR1 is MNHEY and CDR2 SVGAGI. The V and J ends lost 0 bases and 5 bases respectively, with 9 bases between them. The CDR3 loop spans 14 amino acids. In DNA, the CDR3 is TGTGCCAGCAGTTACTCGAAGGGGAAAGATACGCAGTATTTT. Translation gives CASSYSKGKDTQYF.

Here the CDR3 reads CASSLAGAGNTIYF. DNA of the CDR3: TGTGCCAGCAGCTTGGCAGGGGCTGGAAACACCATATATTTT. The chain has TRBV5-4 and TRBJ1-3, with D possibly matching TRBD1 (6 bases). This CDR3 region has 14 residues. The germline CDR1 and CDR2 sequences are SGHNT and YYREEE (reference sequence). With 0 bases removed from V and 2 bases from J, the gap between germline ends came to 6 bases.

The genes are TRBV6-5 and TRBJ1-6; D might be TRBD1 (6 bases). Trimming shortened V by 6 bases and J by 6 bases, and 15 bases separated the two germline ends. CDR1 is MNHEY and CDR2 is SVGAGI in the germline V gene. The CDR3 consists of 15 residues. As DNA, the CDR3 is TGTGCCAGCAGCAAACAGGGCCCGTCTAATTCACCCCTCCACTTT. It specifies CASSKQGPSNSPLHF.

The V and J genes are TRBV25-1 and TRBJ2-5, with D perhaps TRBD2 (6 bases). V lost 6 bases to trimming and J lost 0 bases, with 23 bases between them. CDR3 length: 18 residues. Germline CDR1 reads MGHDK; CDR2 reads SYGVNS. CDR3 in DNA: TGTGCCAGCAGCGGAATACCGGGAGCTCAAGGGTACCAAGAGACCCAGTACTTC. Translating gives CASSGIPGAQGYQETQYF.

The chain is built from TRBV3-1 (or the pseudogene TRBV3-2) and TRBJ2-7, with 12 bases that match TRBD2. The CDR3 loop spans 18 amino acids. Germline loops: CDR1 LGHDT, CDR2 YNNKEL (reference sequence). The ends lost 4 bases at V and 1 base at J; junction bases unmatched: 11. CDR3 sequence reads: CASSRTSGTRGVSYEQYF. The CDR3 DNA follows: TGTGCCAGCAGCCGGACTAGCGGGACTAGAGGGGTATCCTACGAGCAGTACTTC.

The chain uses TRBV28 and TRBJ2-1, with TRBD2 identical over 14 bases. V trimming: 5 bases; J trimming: 7 bases; junction bases outside the gene matches: 7. CDR1 MDHEN and CDR2 SYDVKM come from the germline V gene. There are 16 residues in the CDR3. In nucleotides, the CDR3 is TGTGCCAGCAGTAATGCCGGGACTAGCGGGAGAAATGAGCAGTTCTTC. It translates to CASSNAGTSGRNEQFF.

The chain joins TRBV28 to TRBJ2-2; D may be TRBD1 (6 bases). The CDR3 sequence is 17 residues long. Germline CDR1 reads MDHEN; CDR2 reads SYDVKM. V was pared by 6 bases and J by 4 bases, with 21 bases between. The DNA for the CDR3 is TGTGCCAGCAGCTCCCTTAGGGGGACCTTGGCCACCGGGGAGCTGTTTTTT. Translation: CASSSLRGTLATGELFF. Variable domain in full (rest from reference TRBV28 and TRBJ2-2): DVKVTQSSRYLVKRTGEKVFLECVQDMDHENMFWYRQDPGLGLRLIYFSYDVKMKEKGDIPEGYSVSREKKERFSLILESASTNQTSMYLCASSSLRGTLATGELFFGEGSRLTVL.

J is TRBJ1-6 and V is TRBV27; a possible D gene is TRBD1 (5 bases). Looked up from germline, CDR1 is MNHEY and CDR2 is SMNVEV (reference sequence). Deletions cut 2 bases from V and 9 bases from J, with 20 bases between. This CDR3 region has 17 residues. CDR3 DNA: TGTGCCAGCAGTTTAAAAGTCGCACAGGCTATCGGTTCACCCCTCCACTTT. It encodes CASSLKVAQAIGSPLHF.

The genes are TRBV19 and TRBJ2-1, with TRBD2 as a possible D gene (6 bases). The CDR3 has 14 residues. The ends were cut back, 7 bases at V and 2 bases at J, with 12 bases in the middle. Germline assignment: CDR1 LNHDA and CDR2 SQIVND (reference sequence). The CDR3 here is CASMGLGPYNEQFF. In DNA, the CDR3 is TGTGCCAGTATGGGACTGGGGCCCTACAATGAGCAGTTCTTC.

The chain recombines TRBV7-8 with TRBJ2-1, with TRBD2 matching 14 bases. CDR1 is SGHVS, CDR2 FQNEAQ, per germline. The CDR3 is made up of 19 amino acids. Losses at the gene ends were 4 bases for V and 5 bases for J; bases not matched to a gene: 13. The CDR3 DNA is TGTGCCAGCAGCTCTCCCCTCGGGGGACTAGCGGGGGAGAACAATGAGCAGTTCTTC. Its translation: CASSSPLGGLAGENNEQFF.

This chain uses TRBV4-3 with TRBJ2-7; possibly TRBD1 for D (5 bases). The CDR3 has 15 amino acids. Germline CDR1 LGHNA, CDR2 YSLEER. V gave up 0 bases and J gave up 4 bases, with 13 bases separating them. In nucleotides, the CDR3 is TGCGCCAGCAGCCAAGATAGTCCCGGACAATACGAGCAGTACTTC. Protein product: CASSQDSPGQYEQYF.

The chain is built from TRBV5-5 and TRBJ1-4; D remains unclear. V lost 4 bases and J lost 4, with 14 bases in between. From germline, CDR1 is SGHKS and CDR2 YYEKEE (reference sequence). This CDR3 has 15 residues. CDR3 in DNA: TGTGCCAGCAGCCTTCGACTTACACTTAATGAAAAACTGTTTTTT. Amino acid sequence: CASSLRLTLNEKLFF.

V is TRBV7-9 and J is TRBJ2-5; tentatively, D is TRBD2 (6 bases). The V and J ends lost 4 bases and 3 bases respectively, with 18 bases between them. CDR1 and CDR2 from the germline V gene are SEHNR and FQNEAQ (reference sequence). The CDR3 is 16 residues long. CDR3 in amino acids: CASSYGTSNLKETQYF. Written as DNA, the CDR3 is TGTGCCAGCAGCTACGGGACTTCCAATTTAAAAGAGACCCAGTACTTC.

The V call is TRBV6-1, the J call TRBJ1-1, with TRBD1 matching over 7 bases. CDR1 and CDR2 (germline): MNHNS, SASEGT. The CDR3 extends over 14 amino acids. With 5 bases clipped from V and 1 base from J, the junction kept 4 bases outside the gene matches. The CDR3 loop is CASSPRQGNTEAFF. CDR3 coding DNA: TGTGCCAGCAGTCCTAGACAGGGGAACACTGAAGCTTTCTTT.

The chain is built from TRBV3-1 (or the pseudogene TRBV3-2) and TRBJ1-1, with TRBD1 identical over 9 bases. There are 14 residues in the CDR3. The trim removed 6 bases at V and 2 bases at J, leaving 4 bases unmatched. Germline loops: CDR1 LGHDT, CDR2 YNNKEL (reference sequence). The CDR3 DNA reads TGTGCCAGCAGAGGGGACAGGGTAAACACTGAAGCTTTCTTT. The encoded protein is CASRGDRVNTEAFF.

A note on this clone: The junction departs from the called germline gene at one end, perhaps through a read error. The chain couples TRBV3-1 (or the pseudogene TRBV3-2) to TRBJ1-4, with TRBD1 matching over 7 bases. Germline CDR1 and CDR2: LGHDT and YNNKEL (reference sequence). The CDR3 contains 14 residues. The DNA of the CDR3 is TGTGCCAGCAGCCCCCGGACAGGACGAAGCCCCCTGATTTTT. This sequence encodes CASSPRTGRSPLIF.

The CDR3 nucleotides are TGCGCCAGCAGCCAAGATCCAAGCGGCGCCTACGAGCAGTACTTC. It translates to CASSQDPSGAYEQYF. This chain uses TRBV4-3 with TRBJ2-7, with D possibly being TRBD2 (5 bases). There are 15 residues in the CDR3. Germline CDR1 reads LGHNA; CDR2 reads YSLEER. Deletions cut 0 bases from V and 2 bases from J, with 11 bases between.

This clone was observed a handful of times. This rearrangement joins TRBV4-1 to TRBJ1-6; 7 bases line up with TRBD1. The CDR3 consists of 17 residues. Germline CDR1 MGHRA, CDR2 YSYEKL. The J segment lost 9 bases and the V segment lost 1 base, leaving 12 bases of the junction unmatched. CDR3 nucleotide sequence: TGCGCCAGCAGCCAAGGGAGACAGGGTCGAGTCGGTTCACCCCTCCACTTT. This translates into CASSQGRQGRVGSPLHF.

The chain carries TRBV5-1 and TRBJ2-7, with D unclear. V was cut by 3 bases and J by 0 bases, with 10 bases left in between. CDR1 and CDR2 (germline): SGHRS, YFSETQ. CDR3 size: 14 residues. CDR3 nucleotide sequence: TGCGCCAGCAGCTCCGTGGTCGGCTCCTACGAGCAGTACTTC. It codes for CASSSVVGSYEQYF. Together with reference TRBV5-1 and TRBJ2-7, the CDR3 gives the full variable domain: KAGVTQTPRYLIKTRGQQVTLSCSPISGHRSVSWYQQTPGQGLQFLFEYFSETQRNKGNFPGRFSGRQFSNSRSEMNVSTLELGDSALYLCASSSVVGSYEQYFGPGTRLTVT.

The gene calls are TRBV4-3 and TRBJ2-3; TRBD2 aligns across 11 bases. Germline V lookup: CDR1 LGHNA, CDR2 YSLEER. The CDR3 has 17 amino acids. Germline trimming cut 0 bases from V and 10 bases from J; bases unmatched to any gene: 12. The CDR3 spells CASSQDLTGRLAGPQYF. CDR3 bases: TGCGCCAGCAGCCAAGATCTAACAGGACGACTAGCGGGGCCGCAGTATTTT.

This clone was observed a single time. The V and J genes are TRBV11-2 and TRBJ2-3; weak D call: TRBD2 (6 bases). The CDR3 contains 16 residues. V dropped 1 base and J dropped 1 base, with 12 bases sitting between them. Per the germline V gene, CDR1 is SGHAT and CDR2 is FQNNGV. The CDR3 region is CASSLVDGRGTDTQYF. For the CDR3, the DNA is TGTGCCAGCAGCTTAGTGGACGGGAGAGGCACAGATACGCAGTATTTT.

V is TRBV10-2 and J is TRBJ2-7, with TRBD2 identical over 8 bases. Germline trimming cut 11 bases from V and 6 bases from J; bases unmatched to any gene: 12. Germline CDR1 reads WSHSY; CDR2 reads SAAADI. This CDR3 has 13 residues. The CDR3 DNA reads TGCGCCTGCGGCCAGCGGGAGTCATCCGAGCAGTACTTC. Amino acid sequence: CACGQRESSEQYF.

The J gene is TRBJ2-3, the V gene TRBV29-1, with 7 bases matching TRBD2. The trim removed 8 bases at V and 4 bases at J, leaving 9 bases unmatched. This CDR3 region has 13 residues. Germline V CDR1 and CDR2: SQVTM, ANQGSEA. CDR3 protein: CSTRLAGADTQYF. CDR3 bases: TGCAGCACGAGACTAGCAGGCGCAGATACGCAGTATTTT.